This TCR beta chain was found in a study of blood T cell repertoires in COVID-19. About the research overall: Specimens from acute and convalescent COVID-19 originated in the United States, Italy and Spain. PBMCs, B-cell-depleted T cells, or T cells provided the cDNA or gDNA that made up the material.

This clone was counted a single time. Authors' methods: Quantification of nucleated cells was approximated via reference gene primer amplification. TCRdb's copy holds only in-frame clones and misses some; the assay was immunoSEQ multiplex PCR. V and J calls plus clone size are reproduced from that table; the DNA served to infer D and trimming. The sample records 200,000 to 300,000 clones, 75% to 90% being singletons. The CDR3 has 14 amino acids. With 5 bases removed from V and 1 base from J, the gap between germline ends came to 9 bases. Per the germline V gene, CDR1 is SGHVS and CDR2 is FQNEAQ. The source material was peripheral blood. The receptor was derived from a woman in her 40s with acute or convalescent COVID-19. V is TRBV7-8 and J is TRBJ1-3, with D possibly matching TRBD1 (5 bases). The CDR3 DNA follows: TGTGCCAGCAGCCGTTCAGGGTCTGGAAACACCATATATTTT. This sequence encodes CASSRSGSGNTIYF.